The clone carrying this TCR beta chain appeared a few times. The data were obtained in a study of cytomegalovirus exposure and HLA in healthy donors. Primers included in the PCR were 60 Vbeta and 13 Jbeta primers. Sequencing used immunoSEQ multiplex PCR; TCRdb keeps in-frame clones, though not all of them. The sample has about 180,000 clones, around 76% seen once. J was trimmed by 6 bases and V by 3 bases; bases with no gene match: 8. This CDR3 contains 17 residues. The germline V gene encodes CDR1 LGHNA and CDR2 YSLEER. The rearrangement links TRBV4-3 to TRBJ2-3; the match to TRBD2 covers 14 bases. Sequenced: PBMCs. The TCR was taken from a middle-aged man in good health and CMV-seronegative. CDR3 bases: TGCGCCAGCAGCCAGGCTGGACTAGCGGGGGGCGCGGATACGCAGTATTTT. This sequence encodes CASSQAGLAGGADTQYF.